This T cell receptor beta chain was sequenced for a study of T cell responses to AZD1222 COVID-19 vaccine. General study points: Repertoires were sampled only after the peak T cell response. It should be noted that donors were predominantly white British and more often female, and clonal diversity was possibly underestimated.

Here immunoSEQ multiplex PCR was the method, and the copy in TCRdb shows in-frame clones only, minus some. The sample includes some 170,000 clones, 90% to 95% of them seen just once. In the case of this clone: Its antigen is undetermined.

This material consisted of peripheral blood, taken 28 days after the second dose of the MenACWY control vaccine. This TCR was sampled from an adult who received the MenACWY meningococcal vaccine as a control.

As DNA, the CDR3 is TGTGCCAGCCTGACGGTGAACACTGAAGCTTTCTTT. It specifies CASLTVNTEAFF. The chain combines TRBV28 with TRBJ1-1; D is undetermined. Trimming cost V 8 bases and J 0 bases, with 7 bases left between them. The CDR3 extends over 12 amino acids. Germline loops: CDR1 MDHEN, CDR2 SYDVKM.